Following are 29 T cell receptor beta chains from one sample sequenced in a study of blood T cell repertoires in COVID-19. Clones were read by immunoSEQ multiplex PCR, and TCRdb kept only the in-frame ones, dropping some. The repertoire consists of a few hundred thousand clones, with around 90% occurring once and the leading ten covering roughly 3.9%. Sample: peripheral blood. The origin of the receptors is a man aged 55 to 69 who had recovered from COVID-19.

The chain joins TRBV7-8 to TRBJ2-3; possibly TRBD1 for D (5 bases). CDR1 is SGHVS and CDR2 is FQNEAQ in the germline V gene. CDR3 size: 12 residues. The CDR3 DNA is TGTGCGCTAGGGGTCGGCACAGATACGCAGTATTTT. As protein: CALGVGTDTQYF.

The J gene is TRBJ2-2, the V gene TRBV7-8; tentatively, D is TRBD2 (5 bases). The CDR3 contains 15 residues. The germline V gene encodes CDR1 SGHVS and CDR2 FQNEAQ. With 2 bases removed from V and 0 bases from J, the gap between germline ends came to 7 bases. The CDR3 reads CASSLRGTNTGELFF. The CDR3 DNA reads TGTGCCAGCAGCTTAAGAGGGACGAACACCGGGGAGCTGTTTTTT. Using reference TRBV7-8 and TRBJ2-2 for the parts outside the CDR3, the full variable domain is GAGVSQSPRYKVAKRGQDVALRCDPISGHVSLFWYQQALGQGPEFLTYFQNEAQLDKSGLPSDRFFAERPEGSVSTLKIQRTQQEDSAVYLCASSLRGTNTGELFFGEGSRLTVL.

The V and J genes are TRBV5-1 and TRBJ2-3; weak D call: TRBD2 (5 bases). Per germline, CDR1 SGHRS and CDR2 YFSETQ. There are 12 residues in the CDR3. Trimming stripped 4 bases from V and 6 bases from J, with 9 bases between. Here the CDR3 reads CASSRTSDTQYF. CDR3 coding DNA: TGCGCCAGCAGCAGGACTTCGGATACGCAGTATTTT.

V usage is TRBV11-2 and J usage is TRBJ2-1; a possible D gene is TRBD2 (7 bases). Germline values: CDR1 SGHAT, CDR2 FQNNGV. This CDR3 has 11 residues. CDR3 region: CAGGLHNEQFF. The CDR3 region has the DNA TGTGCGGGGGGGCTTCACAATGAGCAGTTCTTC.

Comments on this clone: The same CDR3 is also encoded by other DNA sequences in this sample. The chain is built from TRBV7-2 and TRBJ1-1, with D possibly being TRBD1 (6 bases). The CDR3 runs 14 residues. The ends were cut back, 4 bases at V and 1 base at J, with 10 bases in the middle. CDR1 is SGHTA, CDR2 FQGNSA, per germline. The CDR3 DNA sequence: TGTGCCAGCAGCTACTTGACAGGGAACACTGAAGCTTTCTTT. It is translated as CASSYLTGNTEAFF.

V is TRBV5-4 and J is TRBJ2-7, with TRBD1 as a possible D gene (7 bases). V gave up 2 bases and J gave up 6 bases, with 15 bases separating them. The CDR3 length is 14 residues. CDR1 and CDR2 from the germline V gene are SGHNT and YYREEE (reference sequence). The DNA of the CDR3 is TGTGCCAGCAGCTTCCCTCCAGGGGGGAGCGAGCAGTACTTC. This translates into CASSFPPGGSEQYF.

This clone was recorded once. This chain uses TRBV4-2 with TRBJ2-5; TRBD2 agrees at 14 bases. With V trimmed by 3 bases and J by 2 bases, 2 bases remained unmatched. Germline V gives CDR1 LGHNA, CDR2 YNFKEQ. The length of the CDR3 is 16 residues. The CDR3, as DNA: TGTGCCAGCAGCCACCGACTAGCGGGGGGGCAAGAGACCCAGTACTTC. Protein: CASSHRLAGGQETQYF.

The genes are TRBV15 and TRBJ2-1, with 10 bases lining up with TRBD1. J was trimmed by 3 bases and V by 3 bases; bases with no gene match: 2. The CDR3 spans 15 residues. The germline gives CDR1 LNHNV, CDR2 YYDKDF (reference sequence). The CDR3 sequence: CATSSRDRGYNEQFF. In DNA form, the CDR3 reads TGTGCCACCAGCAGCCGGGACAGGGGCTACAATGAGCAGTTCTTC. The full variable domain, with the rest looked up from reference TRBV15 and TRBJ2-1, is DAMVIQNPRYQVTQFGKPVTLSCSQTLNHNVMYWYQQKSSQAPKLLFHYYDKDFNNEADTPDNFQSRRPNTSFCFLDIRSPGLGDTAMYLCATSSRDRGYNEQFFGPGTRLTVL.

The J gene is TRBJ2-2, the V gene TRBV6-5, with 9 nucleotides matching TRBD1. The CDR3 covers 16 residues. The V segment lost 0 bases and the J segment 3 bases; nucleotides outside the gene matches: 2. Germline values: CDR1 MNHEY, CDR2 SVGAGI. The CDR3 sequence: CASSYSGQGHTGELFF. CDR3 coding DNA: TGTGCCAGCAGTTACTCGGGACAGGGTCACACCGGGGAGCTGTTTTTT.

This clone has a single count. The rearrangement links TRBV4-2 to TRBJ2-5, with D perhaps TRBD1 (6 bases). From germline, CDR1 is LGHNA and CDR2 YNFKEQ. Trimming cost V 5 bases and J 5 bases, with 12 bases left between them. The CDR3 has 13 residues. CDR3 region: CASSGGRGETQYF. CDR3 in DNA: TGTGCCAGCAGCGGGGGCCGAGGGGAGACCCAGTACTTC.

The chain is built from TRBV3-1 (or the pseudogene TRBV3-2) and TRBJ2-2; 7 nucleotides line up with TRBD1. This CDR3 has 14 amino acids. J gave up 4 bases and V 9 bases, and 8 bases lay outside the gene matches. The germline gives CDR1 LGHDT, CDR2 YNNKEL (reference sequence). CDR3 bases: TGTGCCAGTTCACTGGGACAGACCACCGGGGAGCTGTTTTTT. Residues: CASSLGQTTGELFF.

The chain combines TRBV5-1 with TRBJ1-2; TRBD1 is a possible D gene (5 bases). The CDR3 covers 13 residues. Trimming cost V 0 bases and J 6 bases, with 9 bases left between them. Germline-derived CDR1 and CDR2 are SGHRS and YFSETQ. CDR3 protein: CASSLATGNGYTF. DNA for the CDR3: TGCGCCAGCAGCTTGGCCACAGGTAATGGCTACACCTTC.

The gene calls are TRBV19 and TRBJ1-1; D gene ambiguous. The CDR3 sequence is 15 residues long. Between the trimmed V and J ends, which lost 7 bases and 1 base, there was a span of 16 bases. The germline CDR1 and CDR2 sequences are LNHDA and SQIVND (reference sequence). The CDR3 DNA follows: TGTGCCAGTAAGAACGGAGGCTACGAGAACACTGAAGCTTTCTTT. The encoded protein is CASKNGGYENTEAFF.

This chain joins TRBV5-4 and TRBJ1-2, with a tentative D call TRBD1 (6 bases). There are 13 residues in the CDR3. V was shortened by 0 bases and J by 5 bases, with 8 bases between the two germline ends. CDR1 and CDR2 from the germline V gene are SGHNT and YYREEE (reference sequence). This CDR3 reads CASSLVGTYGYTF. CDR3 DNA sequence: TGTGCCAGCAGCTTGGTTGGGACATATGGCTACACCTTC.

The chain joins TRBV5-1 to TRBJ1-3; unclear D gene. This CDR3 has 14 residues. Trimming left V 4 bases short and J 3 bases short, with 11 bases between. Germline CDR1 reads SGHRS; CDR2 reads YFSETQ. The CDR3 here is CASSVSGVGNTIYF. CDR3 DNA sequence: TGCGCCAGCAGCGTGTCCGGGGTTGGAAACACCATATATTTT.

The V and J genes are TRBV7-2 and TRBJ1-6; TRBD1 matches 8 bases. Trimming at V came to 1 base and at J to 9 bases, leaving 5 bases not matched to a gene. The CDR3 has 15 amino acids. The germline CDR1 and CDR2 sequences are SGHTA and FQGNSA. CDR3: CASSLVQGAGSPLHF. CDR3 bases: TGTGCCAGCAGCTTAGTGCAGGGGGCCGGTTCACCCCTCCACTTT. The full variable domain, rest sourced from reference TRBV7-2 and TRBJ1-6, is GAGVSQSPSNKVTEKGKDVELRCDPISGHTALYWYRQSLGQGLEFLIYFQGNSAPDKSGLPSDRFSAERTGGSVSTLTIQRTQQEDSAVYLCASSLVQGAGSPLHFGNGTRLTVT.

This clone was seen once. The rearrangement joins TRBV7-6 to TRBJ2-7, with TRBD1 identical over 8 bases. The germline gives CDR1 SGHVS, CDR2 FNYEAQ. CDR3 length: 16 amino acids. Trimming took 6 bases from V and 3 from J; bases not matched to a gene: 13. CDR3 DNA: TGTGCCAGCAGTCCTATCAGACAGGGGCTAGACTACGAGCAGTACTTC. This translates into CASSPIRQGLDYEQYF.

V and J are TRBV6-6 and TRBJ1-5; possible D gene TRBD1, 6 bases. Germline V CDR1 and CDR2: MNHNY, SVGAGI (reference sequence). V lost 6 bases and J lost 0, with 9 bases in between. The CDR3 is 14 amino acids. CDR3 DNA: TGTGCCAGCAGAGTGACAGGTAGCAATCAGCCCCAGCATTTT. Its translation: CASRVTGSNQPQHF.

This chain links TRBV27 with TRBJ1-2, with 8 positions matching TRBD1. The CDR3 length is 16 residues. Germline-derived CDR1 and CDR2 are MNHEY and SMNVEV (reference sequence). V dropped 6 bases and J dropped 0; count of bases not matched to a gene: 9. Here the CDR3 DNA reads TGTGCCAGCAGACCGGACAGGGTTGTACCTAACTATGGCTACACCTTC. The encoded protein is CASRPDRVVPNYGYTF.

This clone has only one observation. The genes are TRBV21-1 and TRBJ2-5; the table's D call TRBD2 went unverified against the DNA. TRBV21-1 is recorded as a pseudogene. The CDR3 runs to 16 residues. CDR3 amino acids: CASSKERTSGVKTQYF. DNA for the CDR3: TGTGCCAGCAGCAAAGAAAGAACTAGCGGGGTCAAGACCCAGTACTTC.

The CDR3 is CASSAAGGASYNEQFF. DNA for the CDR3: TGTGCCAGTAGTGCAGCGGGGGGGGCTTCATACAATGAGCAGTTCTTC. The chain employs TRBV19 and TRBJ2-1; 10 positions agree with TRBD2. This CDR3 spans 16 amino acids. J gave up 4 bases and V 5 bases, and 8 bases lay outside the gene matches. Looked up from germline, CDR1 is LNHDA and CDR2 is SQIVND (reference sequence).

Only one count was recorded for this clone. This chain uses TRBV5-1 with TRBJ2-7, with 12 positions matching TRBD1. After removal of 3 bases from V and 6 bases from J, the junction contained 7 bases not matched to a gene. The CDR3 has 15 residues. CDR1 and CDR2 from the germline V gene are SGHRS and YFSETQ. CDR3 sequence: CASSSPGQGAGEQYF. The CDR3 DNA is TGCGCCAGCAGCTCGCCGGGACAGGGGGCAGGCGAGCAGTACTTC.

The gene calls are TRBV5-8 and TRBJ2-3, with 8 bases identical to TRBD2. There are 14 residues in the CDR3. Per the germline V gene, CDR1 is SGHTS and CDR2 is YDEGEE. V lost 2 bases and J lost 10; bases outside the gene matches: 9. In DNA form, the CDR3 reads TGTGCCAGCAGCTTTGGAGCGGGGGCTCGAGCGCAGTATTTT. This codes for CASSFGAGARAQYF.

The chain employs TRBV19 and TRBJ2-5; possible D gene TRBD1, 7 bases. There are 14 residues in the CDR3. V was shortened by 5 bases and J by 9 bases, with 19 bases between the two germline ends. Germline CDR1 reads LNHDA; CDR2 reads SQIVND (reference sequence). In DNA form, the CDR3 reads TGTGCCAGTAGTGCACGCGGGACAGCCCTAGCCCAGTACTTC. Translating gives CASSARGTALAQYF. The complete variable domain, with remaining parts taken from reference TRBV19 and TRBJ2-5, reads DGGITQSPKYLFRKEGQNVTLSCEQNLNHDAMYWYRQDPGQGLRLIYYSQIVNDFQKGDIAEGYSVSREKKESFPLTVTSAQKNPTAFYLCASSARGTALAQYFGPGTRLLVL.

V and J are TRBV11-2 and TRBJ2-7, with 7 bases fitting TRBD1. CDR1 SGHAT and CDR2 FQNNGV come from the germline V gene. Trimming cost V 8 bases and J 3 bases; bases outside gene matches: 10. This CDR3 contains 14 residues. CDR3 in DNA: TGTGCCAGCGCTTACCCGGGACAGCGCTACGAGCAGTACTTC. Translation gives CASAYPGQRYEQYF.

J is TRBJ2-7 and V is TRBV2; TRBD1 agrees at 8 bases. Germline CDR1 is SNHLY and CDR2 is FYNNEI. The CDR3 consists of 13 residues. Trimming removed 6 bases from V and 2 bases from J; junction bases left unmatched: 3. This CDR3 is CASRRTGPYEQYF. The CDR3 DNA reads TGTGCCAGCAGAAGGACAGGGCCCTACGAGCAGTACTTC.

Here the CDR3 reads CASSSPISPLHF. The CDR3 coding sequence is TGTGCCAGCAGTTCCCCCATCTCACCCCTCCACTTT. The chain combines TRBV6-5 with TRBJ1-6; no clear D. The V end was cut by 4 bases, the J end by 10 bases, with 8 bases between. This CDR3 spans 12 amino acids. Looked up from germline, CDR1 is MNHEY and CDR2 is SVGAGI.

This clone was observed once. The rearrangement links TRBV10-1 to TRBJ1-1, with no clear D. Germline V gene data show CDR1 as WNHNN and CDR2 as SYGVQD (reference sequence). The V end was cut by 10 bases, the J end by 3 bases, with 15 bases between. The CDR3 consists of 13 residues. The CDR3 bases are TGCGCCAACAAACGCGACTGGCACACTGAAGCTTTCTTT. Its translation: CANKRDWHTEAFF.

The chain has TRBV2 and TRBJ2-7, with D tentatively TRBD1 (5 bases). There are 12 residues in the CDR3. Trimming cost V 8 bases and J 9 bases, with 17 bases left between them. In germline, CDR1 is SNHLY, CDR2 FYNNEI. CDR3 nucleotide sequence: TGTGCCAGCCTTGTCGGGTTAGGGGTGCAGTACTTC. This codes for CASLVGLGVQYF.